This T cell receptor (beta chain) was retrieved from a study of T-cell memory formation after mild COVID-19. Study overall: TCR clusters were mostly confined to one donor each.

Whole-study findings and limits: Chiefly within CM and EM were the contracting CD4+ clones; CD8+ ones were within EMRA. Among clones peaking at day 37 in the second wave, SARS-CoV-2 specificity remained unconfirmed. Cross-reactive memory apparently joined, as some responding clones appeared in pre-infection memory.

One entry per CDR3 protein results from TCRdb running MiXCR on the 5' RACE reads. The table lists some 150,000 distinct CDR3 sequences, almost 25% of them singletons, with approximately 25% in the top ten. This clonotype has a count of ten or more. Its antigen remains unidentified. Sequencing used PBMCs or a T cell subset sorted from them (not recorded which). The receptor comes from an adult woman who had mild COVID-19 (a few samples of this study predate the infection). Cell type and time point are not known.

The CDR3 region is CSIPAPSIANTGELFF. The CDR3 DNA is TGCAGCATCCCTGCCCCGAGCATCGCGAACACCGGGGAGCTGTTTTTT. The chain carries TRBV29-1 and TRBJ2-2, with no clear D. Germline CDR1 and CDR2: SQVTM and ANQGSEA. The length of the CDR3 is 16 residues. V was cut by 8 bases and J by 0 bases, with 19 bases left in between.